A single sample gave rise to the 17 T cell receptor beta chains below, sequenced in a study of cytomegalovirus exposure and HLA in healthy donors. Use of 60 Vbeta and 13 Jbeta primers characterized the PCR. Produced via immunoSEQ multiplex PCR; TCRdb's table is partial and in-frame only. Seen here are 100,000 to 150,000 clones, roughly 77% observed once, and the top ten hold 5.5% to 7%. Source material: PBMCs. These receptors all stem from a woman aged 40-49 years in good health and CMV-seropositive.

The chain combines TRBV5-8 with TRBJ1-5, with TRBD1 matching over 9 bases. CDR1 SGHTS and CDR2 YDEGEE come from the germline V gene. CDR3 length: 14 amino acids. After removal of 4 bases from V and 7 bases from J, the junction contained 6 bases not matched to a gene. The CDR3 nucleotides are TGTGCCAGCAGCGGAGGACAGGGGTACCAGCCCCAGCATTTT. Its translation is CASSGGQGYQPQHF.

The gene calls are TRBV7-6 and TRBJ2-1, with 9 nucleotides matching TRBD2. The ends lost 1 base at V and 7 bases at J; junction bases unmatched: 5. Germline values: CDR1 SGHVS, CDR2 FNYEAQ. This CDR3 region has 15 residues. The DNA of the CDR3 is TGTGCCAGCAGCTTAGGATCTAGCGGGAAGAATGAGCAGTTCTTC. It is translated as CASSLGSSGKNEQFF.

CDR3 nucleotides: TGCGCCAGCAGCCATACTAGCGCGGGAGGGCCAAGTGAGCAGTTCTTC. Translating it yields CASSHTSAGGPSEQFF. V and J are TRBV4-1 and TRBJ2-1; 9 bases are a match to TRBD2. V gave up 3 bases and J gave up 9 bases; unmatched junction bases: 12. The CDR3 runs 16 residues. CDR1 is MGHRA, CDR2 YSYEKL, per germline.

The V gene is TRBV11-2, the J gene TRBJ1-4; TRBD1 matches at 12 bases. Germline V gene data show CDR1 as SGHAT and CDR2 as FQNNGV. The CDR3 is 15 amino acids. V gave up 4 bases and J gave up 6 bases; unmatched junction bases: 3. The CDR3 nucleotides read TGTGCCAGCAGCTCCGGGACAGGGGGCCATGAAAAACTGTTTTTT. Its protein is CASSSGTGGHEKLFF.

The chain combines TRBV12-5 with TRBJ1-4; 10 nucleotides match TRBD1. The J segment lost 7 bases and the V segment lost 1 base, leaving 9 bases of the junction unmatched. The germline V gene encodes CDR1 LGHNT and CDR2 FRNRAP. The CDR3 is 17 residues long. DNA of the CDR3: TGTGCTAGTGGTTTGGGACAGGGGGCGATTGGTGGTGAAAAACTGTTTTTT. Encoded protein: CASGLGQGAIGGEKLFF.

CDR3 nucleotides: TGCAGCGTTGTCACAGGGGTCAGAGAGACCCAGTACTTC. Amino acid sequence: CSVVTGVRETQYF. V usage is TRBV29-1 and J usage is TRBJ2-5, with TRBD1 identical over 7 bases. J gave up 4 bases and V 4 bases, and 6 bases lay outside the gene matches. This CDR3 spans 13 amino acids. CDR1 is SQVTM and CDR2 is ANQGSEA in the germline V gene.

The genes are TRBV11-3 and TRBJ2-1; TRBD1 agrees at 9 bases. Unmatched junction bases numbered 8, after V lost 8 bases and J lost 3 bases. The CDR3 totals 15 residues. Germline V gene lookup returns CDR1 SGHNT and CDR2 YENEEA. The CDR3, as DNA: TGTGCCAGCTCCGGGGGACAGGGTAACTACAATGAGCAGTTCTTC. It specifies CASSGGQGNYNEQFF.

The chain combines TRBV27 with TRBJ2-7; 7 nucleotides line up with TRBD1. V shed 4 bases and J 7 bases; nucleotides not matched to a gene: 10. CDR3 length: 14 amino acids. Germline-derived CDR1 and CDR2 are MNHEY and SMNVEV (reference sequence). This CDR3 is CASSSGQASREQYF. The CDR3 DNA reads TGTGCCAGCAGTTCCGGACAGGCCTCTCGGGAGCAGTACTTC.

The chain links TRBV2 to TRBJ2-7; D is undetermined. Trimming cost V 7 bases and J 4 bases, with 14 bases left between them. This CDR3 is 13 amino acids long. Germline V gene lookup returns CDR1 SNHLY and CDR2 FYNNEI. The CDR3 region has the DNA TGTGCCAGCACCGAAAGGCCCGGGTACGAGCAGTACTTC. Translating gives CASTERPGYEQYF.

This rearrangement joins TRBV21-1 to TRBJ2-7; the DNA was not compared with TRBD1, the D call given in the table. TRBV21-1 is given as a pseudogene. CDR3 length: 15 amino acids. CDR3 loop: CASSKVWQGVCEQYF. In DNA form, the CDR3 reads TGTGCCAGCAGCAAAGTGTGGCAGGGTGTGTGCGAGCAGTACTTC.

The V call is TRBV10-3, the J call TRBJ2-1; TRBD1 matches 9 bases. The germline CDR1 and CDR2 sequences are ENHRY and SYGVKD. The V segment lost 7 bases and the J segment 5 bases; nucleotides outside the gene matches: 6. The CDR3 loop spans 14 amino acids. The CDR3 protein is CAINRGPQHNEQFF. DNA of the CDR3: TGTGCCATCAACAGGGGGCCCCAACACAATGAGCAGTTCTTC.

The J gene is TRBJ1-1, the V gene TRBV5-4; D remains ambiguous. This CDR3 has 12 residues. Trimming removed 5 bases at V and 8 bases at J, with 13 bases between. Germline CDR1 is SGHNT and CDR2 is YYREEE (reference sequence). The CDR3 region has the DNA TGTGCCAGCAGTGTCGGTCCGGGAGAAGCTTTCTTT. Encoded protein: CASSVGPGEAFF.

The chain has TRBV5-6 and TRBJ2-5; TRBD1 agrees at 10 bases. V shed 3 bases and J 11 bases; nucleotides not matched to a gene: 10. This CDR3 region has 14 residues. Germline CDR1 SGHDT, CDR2 YYEEEE. The CDR3, as DNA: TGTGCCAGCAGCTCCCTGAGGACAGGGGGTGGGCAGTACTTC. Residues: CASSSLRTGGGQYF.

About this clone: Distinct nucleotide sequences in the sample also encode this CDR3. The rearrangement joins TRBV5-1 to TRBJ2-3; D remains ambiguous. Trimming took 0 bases from V and 2 from J, leaving 7 bases between them. Germline V lookup: CDR1 SGHRS, CDR2 YFSETQ. The CDR3 loop spans 14 amino acids. CDR3 sequence reads: CASSLDSSTDTQYF. CDR3 sequence (DNA): TGCGCCAGCAGCTTGGACAGTTCCACAGATACGCAGTATTTT.

CDR3 in amino acids: CASHGTIYNEQFF. The CDR3 nucleotides read TGTGCCAGCCACGGGACAATCTACAATGAGCAGTTCTTC. The gene calls are TRBV19 and TRBJ2-1; possibly TRBD1 for D (6 bases). The V end was cut by 9 bases, the J end by 3 bases, with 12 bases between. Germline CDR1 is LNHDA and CDR2 is SQIVND (reference sequence). The CDR3 length is 13 residues.

This chain links TRBV4-1 with TRBJ2-7; 8 bases are shared with TRBD1. This CDR3 is 15 amino acids long. V gave up 2 bases and J gave up 5 bases; unmatched junction bases: 8. CDR1 and CDR2 (germline): MGHRA, YSYEKL. The CDR3 reads CASSQFAGTGDEQYF. CDR3 nucleotide sequence: TGCGCCAGCAGCCAATTTGCCGGGACAGGCGACGAGCAGTACTTC.

This clone has just a few counts. V gene TRBV27 combines with J gene TRBJ1-1; 8 nucleotides align to TRBD1. This CDR3 has 14 residues. V lost 7 bases to trimming and J lost 0 bases; unmatched junction nucleotides: 4. Germline CDR1 is MNHEY and CDR2 is SMNVEV (reference sequence). CDR3 nucleotides: TGTGCCAGCACCGCGACAGGGGTGAACACTGAAGCTTTCTTT. It is translated as CASTATGVNTEAFF.